This T cell receptor beta chain comes out of a study of blood T cell repertoires in COVID-19. Looking at the study overall: The cDNA or gDNA used as material had been derived from T cells, B-cell-depleted T cells, or PBMCs.

With 5 bases clipped from V and 4 bases from J, the junction kept 5 bases outside the gene matches. The germline CDR1 and CDR2 sequences are MDHEN and SYDVKM. The CDR3 is 16 amino acids. Clones were sequenced by immunoSEQ multiplex PCR, and TCRdb holds only the in-frame ones, with some missing. In the table there are about 58,000 clones, 78% of which are singletons. The chain uses TRBV28 and TRBJ1-4; 12 nucleotides match TRBD1. This clonotype originated in a human donor in a cohort sampled during active COVID-19. The sample was peripheral blood. CDR3: CASSVGQGAFNEKLFF. The CDR3 nucleotides read TGTGCCAGCAGTGTGGGACAGGGGGCTTTTAATGAAAAACTGTTTTTT.